This entry features one TCR beta chain sequence. It lacks a known antigen. The input lacks base qualities; no much larger clone sits a single base away. This record comes from a study of CD8 T cells in Susac syndrome (dated by TCRdb to about 2019). Concerning the study at large: Whether CD8+ T cell activation and differentiation in Susac syndrome was antigen driven was tested using repertoire sequencing.

Results and caveats for the whole study, not just this receptor: The TCR sequencing and HLA analysis was acknowledged to have included a relatively small number of individuals.

High-throughput TCR beta sequencing profiled peripheral blood CD8+ and CD4+ T cells from healthy donors, Susac syndrome patients and multiple sclerosis patients. Healthy donors were age- and sex-matched controls. CD8+ TEMRA cells were enriched by FACS, while bulk CD8+ and CD4+ T cells were purified by magnetic negative isolation. Blood was drawn into EDTA tubes, processed within 24 hours, and PBMCs were isolated by density gradient centrifugation. PBMCs intended for TCR sequencing were cryopreserved in liquid nitrogen and thawed later in a water bath at 37 degrees C. Purity of sorted or isolated CD4+, CD8+ and CD8+ TEMRA cells was at least 90%. RNA was extracted with the RNeasy kit and roughly 0.5 to 1 ug was reverse transcribed using random hexamers. TCR beta CDR3 regions were amplified with the immunoSEQ multiplex PCR assay covering 54 Vbeta and 13 Jbeta segments. Bias from PCR amplification was corrected by using a synthetic template baseline for primer optimization and for computational correction. Concerning the study's data processing: Only productive sequences were kept, with reads annotated to V, D and J genes according to IMGT and analyzed in immunoSEQ Analyzer. Clonality was computed as one minus Shannon entropy normalized by log2 of the number of productive unique sequences. For each patient and control, public and private clones were evaluated within the 100 most prevalent clones. Clones were defined as Susac-specific if absent from the healthy and MS cohorts, from around 1,000 published viral clones and from other ImmuneACCESS disease sequences. TCRdb trimmed the raw reads at Q25, called clones with MiXCR and kept productive beta chains. Rows merge per CDR3 protein into single entries with the most common DNA and genes. The V and J calls reflect TCRdb's pipeline rather than the authors' work. This sample comprises approximately 150,000 distinct CDR3 sequences, around 94% of them detected only once. The top ten clones comprise 0.084% of the sample.

Material for sequencing was CD4+ T cells from PBMCs. The receptor was isolated from a human donor in good health.

The sequenced DNA is TGCGCCAGCAGCTATGACAGGGACTATGGCTACACCTTC. This codes for CASSYDRDYGYTF. The rearrangement combines TRBV5-1 with TRBJ1-2; TRBD1 lines up with 7 middle nucleotides. CDR1 SGHRS and CDR2 YFSETQ are derived from the germline V gene. The CDR3 holds 13 amino acids from the cysteine to the phenylalanine. Of all the DNA, just the CDR3 is kept, 39 bases in frame from base 1. Germline trimming amounts to 3 bases on V and 3 bases on J, with 2 as the count of junction bases outside the gene matches.